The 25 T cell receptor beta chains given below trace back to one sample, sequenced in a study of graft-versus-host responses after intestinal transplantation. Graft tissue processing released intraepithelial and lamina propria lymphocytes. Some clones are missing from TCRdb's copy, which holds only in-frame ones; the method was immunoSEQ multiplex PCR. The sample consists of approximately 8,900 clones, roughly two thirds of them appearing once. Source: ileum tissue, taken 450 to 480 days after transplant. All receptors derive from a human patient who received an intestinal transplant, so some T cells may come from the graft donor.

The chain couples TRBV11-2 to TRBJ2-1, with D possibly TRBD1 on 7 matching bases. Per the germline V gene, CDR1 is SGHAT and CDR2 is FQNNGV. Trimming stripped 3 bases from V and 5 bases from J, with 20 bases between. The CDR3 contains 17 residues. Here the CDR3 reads CASSFPLAGGKNNEQFF. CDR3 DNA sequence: TGTGCCAGCAGCTTCCCACTGGCAGGGGGGAAAAACAATGAGCAGTTCTTC.

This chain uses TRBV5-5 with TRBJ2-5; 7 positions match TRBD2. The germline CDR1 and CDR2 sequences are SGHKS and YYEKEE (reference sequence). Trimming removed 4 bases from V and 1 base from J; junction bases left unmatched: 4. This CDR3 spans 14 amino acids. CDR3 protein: CASSHPGGQETQYF. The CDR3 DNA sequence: TGTGCCAGCAGCCATCCGGGGGGCCAAGAGACCCAGTACTTC.

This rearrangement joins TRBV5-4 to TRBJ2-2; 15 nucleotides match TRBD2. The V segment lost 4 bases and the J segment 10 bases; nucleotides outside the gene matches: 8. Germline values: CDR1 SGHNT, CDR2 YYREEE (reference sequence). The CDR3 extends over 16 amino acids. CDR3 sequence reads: CASSHGLAGGPEELFF. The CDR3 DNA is TGTGCCAGCAGCCATGGACTAGCGGGGGGGCCGGAGGAGCTGTTTTTT.

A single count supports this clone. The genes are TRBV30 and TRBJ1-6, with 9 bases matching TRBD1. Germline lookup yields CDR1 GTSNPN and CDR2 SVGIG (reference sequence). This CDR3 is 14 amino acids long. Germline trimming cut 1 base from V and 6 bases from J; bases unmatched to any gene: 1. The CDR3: CAWSGGQGNSPLHF. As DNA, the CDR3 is TGTGCCTGGAGTGGGGGACAGGGTAATTCACCCCTCCACTTT.

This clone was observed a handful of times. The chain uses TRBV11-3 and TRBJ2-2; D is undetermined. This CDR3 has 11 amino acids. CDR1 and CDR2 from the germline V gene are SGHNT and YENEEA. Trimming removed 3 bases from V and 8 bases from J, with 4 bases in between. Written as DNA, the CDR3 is TGTGCCAGCAGCTTCCCGGGGGAGCTGTTTTTT. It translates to CASSFPGELFF.

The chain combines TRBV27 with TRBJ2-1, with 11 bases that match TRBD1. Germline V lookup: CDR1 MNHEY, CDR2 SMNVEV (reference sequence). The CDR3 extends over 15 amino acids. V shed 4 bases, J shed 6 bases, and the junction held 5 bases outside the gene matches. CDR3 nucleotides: TGTGCCAGCAGTTGGGGCGGGACAGGGGGCAATGAGCAGTTCTTC. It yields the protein CASSWGGTGGNEQFF.

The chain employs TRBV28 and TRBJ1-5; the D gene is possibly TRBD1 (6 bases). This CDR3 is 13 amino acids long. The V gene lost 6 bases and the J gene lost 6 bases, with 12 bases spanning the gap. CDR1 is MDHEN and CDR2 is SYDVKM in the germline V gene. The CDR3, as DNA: TGTGCCAGCAGGTGGGGGGCGGCTCAGCCCCAGCATTTT. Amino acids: CASRWGAAQPQHF.

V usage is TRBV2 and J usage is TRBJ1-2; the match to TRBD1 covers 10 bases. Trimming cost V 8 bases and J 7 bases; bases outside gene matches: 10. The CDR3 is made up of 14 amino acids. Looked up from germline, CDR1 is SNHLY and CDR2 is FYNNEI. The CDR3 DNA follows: TGTGCCAGCGAATATGACAGGGGGCCAGGTGGCTACACCTTC. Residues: CASEYDRGPGGYTF.

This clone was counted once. CDR3 region: CASSPGQGLRHF. The CDR3 DNA reads TGTGCCAGCAGTCCAGGACAGGGACTTAGGCATTTT. The J gene is TRBJ1-5, the V gene TRBV27, with 8 bases fitting TRBD1. Per germline, CDR1 MNHEY and CDR2 SMNVEV (reference sequence). This CDR3 spans 12 amino acids. V shed 5 bases, J shed 15 bases, and the junction held 9 bases outside the gene matches.

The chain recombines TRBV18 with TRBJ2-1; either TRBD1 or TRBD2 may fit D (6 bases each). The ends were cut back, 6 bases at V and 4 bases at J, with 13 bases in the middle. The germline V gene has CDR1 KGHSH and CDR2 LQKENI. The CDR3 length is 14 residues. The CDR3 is CASSQGTGYNEQFF. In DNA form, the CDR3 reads TGTGCCAGCTCCCAGGGGACTGGATACAATGAGCAGTTCTTC.

The CDR3: CASSLAGGQGDTQYF. The CDR3 DNA sequence: TGTGCCAGCAGCCTAGCGGGAGGGCAGGGAGATACGCAGTATTTT. The chain recombines TRBV7-3 with TRBJ2-3, with 12 bases identical to TRBD2. V shed 5 bases and J 5 bases; nucleotides not matched to a gene: 5. Germline CDR1 reads SGHTA; CDR2 reads FQGTGA. The CDR3 loop spans 15 amino acids.

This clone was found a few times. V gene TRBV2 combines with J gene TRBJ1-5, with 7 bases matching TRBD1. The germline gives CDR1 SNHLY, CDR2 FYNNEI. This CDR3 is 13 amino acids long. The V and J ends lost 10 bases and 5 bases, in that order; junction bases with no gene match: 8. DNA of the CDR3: TGTGCCACTACACCTGACAGGGATCAGCCCCAGCATTTT. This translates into CATTPDRDQPQHF.

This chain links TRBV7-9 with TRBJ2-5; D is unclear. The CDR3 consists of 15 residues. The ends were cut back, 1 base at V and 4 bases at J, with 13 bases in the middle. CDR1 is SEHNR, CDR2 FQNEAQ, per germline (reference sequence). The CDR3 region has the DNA TGTGCCAGCAGCTTAGTCCTCGGTTTTGGAGAGACCCAGTACTTC. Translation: CASSLVLGFGETQYF. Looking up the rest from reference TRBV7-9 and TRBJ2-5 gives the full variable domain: DTGVSQNPRHKITKRGQNVTFRCDPISEHNRLYWYRQTLGQGPEFLTYFQNEAQLEKSRLLSDRFSAERPKGSFSTLEIQRTEQGDSAMYLCASSLVLGFGETQYFGPGTRLLVL.

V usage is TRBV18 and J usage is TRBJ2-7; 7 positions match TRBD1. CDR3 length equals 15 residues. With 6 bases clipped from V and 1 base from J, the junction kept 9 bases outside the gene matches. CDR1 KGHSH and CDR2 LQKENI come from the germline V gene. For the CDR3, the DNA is TGTGCCAGCTCTCCCGACAGGGAGTTGTCCTACGAGCAGTACTTC. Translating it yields CASSPDRELSYEQYF.

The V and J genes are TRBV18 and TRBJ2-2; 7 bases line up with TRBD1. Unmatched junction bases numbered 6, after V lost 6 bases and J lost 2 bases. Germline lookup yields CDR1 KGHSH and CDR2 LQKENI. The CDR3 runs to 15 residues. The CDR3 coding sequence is TGTGCCAGCTCTCCGACAGGGTCAAACACCGGGGAGCTGTTTTTT. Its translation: CASSPTGSNTGELFF.

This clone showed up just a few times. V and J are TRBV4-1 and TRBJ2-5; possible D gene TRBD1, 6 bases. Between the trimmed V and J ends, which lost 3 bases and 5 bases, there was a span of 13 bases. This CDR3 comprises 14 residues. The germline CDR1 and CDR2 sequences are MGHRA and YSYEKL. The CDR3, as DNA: TGCGCCAGCAGCCATGAGGGGGAAAGGGAGACCCAGTACTTC. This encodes CASSHEGERETQYF.

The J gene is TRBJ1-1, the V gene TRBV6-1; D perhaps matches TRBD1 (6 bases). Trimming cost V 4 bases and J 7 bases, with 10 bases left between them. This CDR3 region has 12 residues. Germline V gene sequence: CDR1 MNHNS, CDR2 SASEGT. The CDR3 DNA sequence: TGTGCCAGCAGTGGAGGGGGATTTGAAGCTTTCTTT. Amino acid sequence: CASSGGGFEAFF.

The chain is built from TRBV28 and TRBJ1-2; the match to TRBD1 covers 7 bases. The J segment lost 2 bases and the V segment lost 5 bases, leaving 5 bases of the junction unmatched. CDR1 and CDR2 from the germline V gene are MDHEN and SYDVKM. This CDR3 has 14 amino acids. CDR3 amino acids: CASSDRVGNYGYTF. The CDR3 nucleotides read TGTGCCAGCAGTGACAGGGTGGGGAACTATGGCTACACCTTC.

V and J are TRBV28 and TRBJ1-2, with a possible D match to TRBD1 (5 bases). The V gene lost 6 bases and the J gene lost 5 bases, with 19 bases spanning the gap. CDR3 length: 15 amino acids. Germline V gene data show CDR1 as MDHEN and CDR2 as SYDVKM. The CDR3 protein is CASSLAWTRTYGYTF. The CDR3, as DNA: TGTGCCAGCAGCCTCGCCTGGACACGGACTTATGGCTACACCTTC.

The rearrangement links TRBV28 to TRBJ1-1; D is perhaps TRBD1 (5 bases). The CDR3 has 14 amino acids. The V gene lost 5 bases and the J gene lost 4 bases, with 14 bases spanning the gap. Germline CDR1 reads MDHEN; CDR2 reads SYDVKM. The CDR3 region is CASSPPGDGTEAFF. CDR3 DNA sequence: TGTGCCAGCAGTCCCCCGGGGGACGGCACTGAAGCTTTCTTT.

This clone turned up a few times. CDR3: CASSPTDSQETQYF. For the CDR3, the DNA is TGTGCCAGCAGCCCGACGGACAGTCAAGAGACCCAGTACTTC. The chain employs TRBV7-3 and TRBJ2-5, with D perhaps TRBD1 (6 bases). Germline V lookup: CDR1 SGHTA, CDR2 FQGTGA. V lost 5 bases and J 2 bases, leaving 12 bases between the germline ends. The CDR3 has 14 residues.

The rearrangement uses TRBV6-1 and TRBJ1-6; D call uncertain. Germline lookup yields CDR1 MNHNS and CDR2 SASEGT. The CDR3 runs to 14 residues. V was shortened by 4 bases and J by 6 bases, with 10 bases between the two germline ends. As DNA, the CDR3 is TGTGCCAGCAGTGCCAGCTTAAGTAATTCACCCCTCCACTTT. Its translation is CASSASLSNSPLHF.

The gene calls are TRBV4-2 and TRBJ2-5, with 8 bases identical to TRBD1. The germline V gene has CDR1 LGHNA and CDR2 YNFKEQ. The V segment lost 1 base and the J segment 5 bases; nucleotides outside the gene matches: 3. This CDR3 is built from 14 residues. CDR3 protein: CASSQGDRFETQYF. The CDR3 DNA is TGTGCCAGCAGCCAAGGGGACAGGTTTGAGACCCAGTACTTC.

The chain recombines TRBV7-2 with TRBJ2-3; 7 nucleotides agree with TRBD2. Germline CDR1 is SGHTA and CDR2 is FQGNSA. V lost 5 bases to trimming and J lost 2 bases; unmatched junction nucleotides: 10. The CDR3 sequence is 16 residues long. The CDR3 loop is CASSPGLEWFTDTQYF. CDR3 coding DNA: TGTGCCAGCAGCCCTGGACTAGAGTGGTTCACAGATACGCAGTATTTT.

CDR3 sequence reads: CASSPWWGGSDGELFF. As DNA, the CDR3 is TGTGCCAGCAGTCCCTGGTGGGGGGGCTCGGACGGGGAGCTGTTTTTT. This chain links TRBV27 with TRBJ2-2; TRBD2 might be the D (7 bases). The V end lost 5 bases, the J end lost 7 bases, and 20 bases lay between the germline ends. The CDR3 runs to 16 residues. From germline, CDR1 is MNHEY and CDR2 SMNVEV (reference sequence).